This TCR beta chain was found in a study of T cell responses to AZD1222 COVID-19 vaccine. On this clone itself: Its antigen is unknown.

Study observations and caveats: Among the donors, most were white British and more were female, and clonal diversity was possibly underestimated. Seropositive at baseline were only a handful of AZD1222 recipients.

Germline V gene data show CDR1 as MRHNA and CDR2 as SNTAGT. V lost 4 bases to trimming and J lost 6 bases, with 6 bases between them. The CDR3 consists of 12 residues. Repertoires were generated with immunoSEQ multiplex PCR, while TCRdb's copy carries only in-frame clones and drops some. This table has around 67,000 clones, less than 90% appearing once. The specimen comprised peripheral blood, sampled on day 0 of AZD1222 vaccination. The chain couples TRBV6-4 to TRBJ2-2; perhaps TRBD1 as D (6 bases). The sequence derives from an adult in good health. CDR3 sequence (DNA): TGTGCCAGCAGTGGACAGGCCGGGGAGCTGTTTTTT. As protein: CASSGQAGELFF.